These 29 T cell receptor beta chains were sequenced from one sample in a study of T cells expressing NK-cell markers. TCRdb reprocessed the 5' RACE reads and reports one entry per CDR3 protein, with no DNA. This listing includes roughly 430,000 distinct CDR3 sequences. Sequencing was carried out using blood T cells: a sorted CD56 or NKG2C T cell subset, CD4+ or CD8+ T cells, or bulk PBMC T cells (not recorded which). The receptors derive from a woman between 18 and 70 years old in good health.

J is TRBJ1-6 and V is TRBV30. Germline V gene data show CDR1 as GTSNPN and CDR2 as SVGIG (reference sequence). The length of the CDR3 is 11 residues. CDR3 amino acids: CAWAGNSPLHF.

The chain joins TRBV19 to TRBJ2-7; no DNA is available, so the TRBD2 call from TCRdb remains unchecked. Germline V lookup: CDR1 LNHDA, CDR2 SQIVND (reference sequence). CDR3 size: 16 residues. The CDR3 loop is CASSIRSPNFSYEQYF.

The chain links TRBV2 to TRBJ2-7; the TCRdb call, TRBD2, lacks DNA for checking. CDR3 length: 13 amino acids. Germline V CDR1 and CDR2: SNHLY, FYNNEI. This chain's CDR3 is CASKEALLYEQYF.

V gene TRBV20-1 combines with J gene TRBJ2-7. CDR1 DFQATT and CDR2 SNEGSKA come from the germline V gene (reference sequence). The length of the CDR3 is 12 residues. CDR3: CSAPYTVHEQYF.

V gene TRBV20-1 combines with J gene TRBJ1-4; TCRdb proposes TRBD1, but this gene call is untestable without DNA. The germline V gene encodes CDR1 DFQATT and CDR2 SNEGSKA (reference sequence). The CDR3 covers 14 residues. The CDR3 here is CSASRLGANEKLFF.

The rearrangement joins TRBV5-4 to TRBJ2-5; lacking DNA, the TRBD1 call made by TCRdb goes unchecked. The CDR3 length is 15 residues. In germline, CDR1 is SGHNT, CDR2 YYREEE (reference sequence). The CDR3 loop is CASSLVGVLQETQYF. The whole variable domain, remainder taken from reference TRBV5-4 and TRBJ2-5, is ETGVTQSPTHLIKTRGQQVTLRCSSQSGHNTVSWYQQALGQGPQFIFQYYREEENGRGNFPPRFSGLQFPNYSSELNVNALELDDSALYLCASSLVGVLQETQYFGPGTRLLVL.

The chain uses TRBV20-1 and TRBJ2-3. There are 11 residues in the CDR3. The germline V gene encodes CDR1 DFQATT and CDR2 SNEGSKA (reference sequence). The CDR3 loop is CSASMGDTQYF.

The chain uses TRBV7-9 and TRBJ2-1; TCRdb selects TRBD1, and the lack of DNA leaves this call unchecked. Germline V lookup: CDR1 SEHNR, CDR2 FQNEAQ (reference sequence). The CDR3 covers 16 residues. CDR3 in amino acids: CASSYASGGGIFVQFF.

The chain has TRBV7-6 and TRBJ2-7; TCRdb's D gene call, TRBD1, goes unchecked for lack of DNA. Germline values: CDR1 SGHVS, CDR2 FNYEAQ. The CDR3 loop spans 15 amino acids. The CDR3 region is CASSLGDRLRFEQYF.

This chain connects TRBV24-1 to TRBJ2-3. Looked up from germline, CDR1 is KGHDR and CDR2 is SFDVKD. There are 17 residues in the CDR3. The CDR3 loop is CATSDLKSRSHTDTQYF.

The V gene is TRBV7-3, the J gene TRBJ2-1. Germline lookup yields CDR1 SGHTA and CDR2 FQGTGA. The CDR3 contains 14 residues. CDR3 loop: CASSLGSLGNEQFF.

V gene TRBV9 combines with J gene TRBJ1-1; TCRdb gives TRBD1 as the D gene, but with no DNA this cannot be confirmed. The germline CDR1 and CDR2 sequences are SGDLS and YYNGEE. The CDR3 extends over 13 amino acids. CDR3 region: CASSDYRGTEAFF.

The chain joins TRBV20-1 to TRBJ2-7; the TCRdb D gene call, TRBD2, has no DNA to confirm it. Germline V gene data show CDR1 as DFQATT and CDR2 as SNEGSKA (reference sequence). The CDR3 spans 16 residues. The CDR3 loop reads CSASTRLAGSSYEQYF.

CDR3 loop: CASSEDRGGETQYF. This sequence joins TRBV19 and TRBJ2-5; TCRdb's assignment of TRBD1 cannot be checked, as there is no DNA. This CDR3 contains 14 residues. Germline V gives CDR1 LNHDA, CDR2 SQIVND (reference sequence). The complete variable domain, with remaining parts taken from reference TRBV19 and TRBJ2-5, reads DGGITQSPKYLFRKEGQNVTLSCEQNLNHDAMYWYRQDPGQGLRLIYYSQIVNDFQKGDIAEGYSVSREKKESFPLTVTSAQKNPTAFYLCASSEDRGGETQYFGPGTRLLVL.

This CDR3 is CASITRSWGSYNEQFF. This chain uses TRBV12-3 or TRBV12-4 with TRBJ2-1; no DNA is available, so the TRBD2 call from TCRdb remains unchecked. The CDR3 length is 16 residues.

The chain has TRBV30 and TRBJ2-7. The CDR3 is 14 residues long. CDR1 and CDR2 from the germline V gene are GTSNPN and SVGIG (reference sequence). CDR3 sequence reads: CAWSYLGGAYEQYF. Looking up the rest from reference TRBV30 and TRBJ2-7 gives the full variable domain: SQTIHQWPATLVQPVGSPLSLECTVEGTSNPNLYWYRQAAGRGLQLLFYSVGIGQISSEVPQNLSASRPQDRQFILSSKKLLLSDSGFYLCAWSYLGGAYEQYFGPGTRLTVT.

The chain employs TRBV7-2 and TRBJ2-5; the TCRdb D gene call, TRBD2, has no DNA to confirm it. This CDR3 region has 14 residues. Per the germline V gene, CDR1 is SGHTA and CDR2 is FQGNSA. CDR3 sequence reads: CASSLGAGEETQYF.

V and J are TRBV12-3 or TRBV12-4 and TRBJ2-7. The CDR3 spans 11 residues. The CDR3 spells CASSFLGEQYF.

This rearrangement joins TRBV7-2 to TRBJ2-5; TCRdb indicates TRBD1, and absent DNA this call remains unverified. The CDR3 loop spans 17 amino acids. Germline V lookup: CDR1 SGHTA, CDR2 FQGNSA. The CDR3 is CASSPGQGSPYQETQYF.

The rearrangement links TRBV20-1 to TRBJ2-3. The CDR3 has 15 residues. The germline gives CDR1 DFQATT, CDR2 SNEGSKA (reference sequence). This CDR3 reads CSAGPTWSGTDTQYF.

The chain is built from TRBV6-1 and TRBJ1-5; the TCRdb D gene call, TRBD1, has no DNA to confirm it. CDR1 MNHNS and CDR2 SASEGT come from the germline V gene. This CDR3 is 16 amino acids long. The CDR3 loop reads CASSERPAPPFQPQHF.

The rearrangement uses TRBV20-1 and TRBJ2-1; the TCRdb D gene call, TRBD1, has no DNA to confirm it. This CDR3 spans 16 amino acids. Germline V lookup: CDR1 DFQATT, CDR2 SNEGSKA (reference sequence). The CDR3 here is CSATSTVSWGTDEQFF.

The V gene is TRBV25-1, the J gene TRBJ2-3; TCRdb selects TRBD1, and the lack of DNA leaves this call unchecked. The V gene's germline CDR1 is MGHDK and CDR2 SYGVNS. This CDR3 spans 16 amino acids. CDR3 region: CASSAAGVAGTDTQYF.

The CDR3 loop reads CATSRDRGGEQYF. V and J are TRBV15 and TRBJ2-3; without DNA, the TCRdb call of TRBD2 cannot be checked. Looked up from germline, CDR1 is LNHNV and CDR2 is YYDKDF (reference sequence). This CDR3 has 13 amino acids. The whole variable domain, filled in from reference TRBV15 and TRBJ2-3, reads DAMVIQNPRYQVTQFGKPVTLSCSQTLNHNVMYWYQQKSSQAPKLLFHYYDKDFNNEADTPDNFQSRRPNTSFCFLDIRSPGLGDTAMYLCATSRDRGGEQYFGPGTRLTVL.

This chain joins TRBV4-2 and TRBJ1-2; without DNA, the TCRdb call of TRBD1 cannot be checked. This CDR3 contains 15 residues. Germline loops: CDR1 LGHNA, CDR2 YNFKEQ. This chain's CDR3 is CASSQDLDSFYGYTF.

This chain's CDR3 is CATMDEAKNIQYF. The chain links TRBV28 to TRBJ2-4. This CDR3 region has 13 residues. Germline V gives CDR1 MDHEN, CDR2 SYDVKM.

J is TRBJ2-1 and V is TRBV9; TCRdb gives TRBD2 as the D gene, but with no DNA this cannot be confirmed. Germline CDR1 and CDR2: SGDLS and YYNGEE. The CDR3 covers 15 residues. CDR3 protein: CASSDRDFSYNEQFF. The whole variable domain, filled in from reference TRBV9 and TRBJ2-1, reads DSGVTQTPKHLITATGQRVTLRCSPRSGDLSVYWYQQSLDQGLQFLIQYYNGEERAKGNILERFSAQQFPDLHSELNLSSLELGDSALYFCASSDRDFSYNEQFFGPGTRLTVL.

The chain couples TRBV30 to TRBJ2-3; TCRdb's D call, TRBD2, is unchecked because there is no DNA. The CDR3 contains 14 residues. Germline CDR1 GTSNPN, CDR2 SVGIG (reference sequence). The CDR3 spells CAWRWRESTDTQYF.

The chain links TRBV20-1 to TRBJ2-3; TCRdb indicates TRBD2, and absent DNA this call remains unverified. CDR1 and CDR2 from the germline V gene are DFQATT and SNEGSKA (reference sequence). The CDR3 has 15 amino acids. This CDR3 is CSANSGGIFTDTQYF.